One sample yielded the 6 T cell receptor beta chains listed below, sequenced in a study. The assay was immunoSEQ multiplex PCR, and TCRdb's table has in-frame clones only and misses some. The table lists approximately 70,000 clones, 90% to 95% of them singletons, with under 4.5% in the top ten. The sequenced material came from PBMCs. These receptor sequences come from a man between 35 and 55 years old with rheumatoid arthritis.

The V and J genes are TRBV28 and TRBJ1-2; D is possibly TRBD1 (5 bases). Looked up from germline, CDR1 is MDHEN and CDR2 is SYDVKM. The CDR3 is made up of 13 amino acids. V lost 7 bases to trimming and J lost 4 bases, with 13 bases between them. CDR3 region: CASTGLPIYGYTF. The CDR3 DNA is TGTGCCAGCACAGGGCTACCTATCTATGGCTACACCTTC.

CDR3 amino acids: CASSYGTASGFYEQYF. CDR3 coding DNA: TGTGCCAGCAGTTACGGGACAGCCTCCGGGTTCTACGAGCAGTACTTC. The chain is built from TRBV6-5 and TRBJ2-7; 7 bases line up with TRBD1. CDR3 length: 16 residues. After removal of 2 bases from V and 3 bases from J, the junction contained 10 bases not matched to a gene. Germline CDR1 MNHEY, CDR2 SVGAGI.

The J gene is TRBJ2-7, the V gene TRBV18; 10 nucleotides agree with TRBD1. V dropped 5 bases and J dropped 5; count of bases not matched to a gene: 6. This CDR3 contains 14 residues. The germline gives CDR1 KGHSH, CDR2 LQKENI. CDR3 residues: CASSTDRGLDEQYF. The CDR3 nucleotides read TGTGCCAGCTCAACCGACAGGGGGCTCGACGAGCAGTACTTC.

As DNA, the CDR3 is TGTGCCAGCAGTTCGCCGGGGTCTGGGGCCAACGTCCTGACTTTC. It is translated as CASSSPGSGANVLTF. The rearrangement joins TRBV28 to TRBJ2-6; possible D gene TRBD2, 5 bases. The CDR3 is 15 amino acids. The ends were cut back, 4 bases at V and 1 base at J, with 8 bases in the middle. Germline values: CDR1 MDHEN, CDR2 SYDVKM.

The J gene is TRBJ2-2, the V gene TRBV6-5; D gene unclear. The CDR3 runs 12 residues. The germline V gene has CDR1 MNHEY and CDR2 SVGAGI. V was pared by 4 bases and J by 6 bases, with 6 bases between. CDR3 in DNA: TGTGCCAGCAGTTTACCCCCCGGGGAGCTGTTTTTT. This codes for CASSLPPGELFF.

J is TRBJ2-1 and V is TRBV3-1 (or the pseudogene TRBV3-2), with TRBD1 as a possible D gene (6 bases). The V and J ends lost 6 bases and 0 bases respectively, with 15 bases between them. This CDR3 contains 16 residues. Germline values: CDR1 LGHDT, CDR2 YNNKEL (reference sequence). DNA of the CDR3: TGTGCCAGCAGACCCTCCGGGACAAGCTCCTACAATGAGCAGTTCTTC. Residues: CASRPSGTSSYNEQFF.